These 21 T cell receptor beta chains share one sample of origin, sequenced in a study of cytomegalovirus exposure and HLA in healthy donors. With 60 Vbeta and 13 Jbeta primers, the PCR was carried out. Sequencing was performed with immunoSEQ multiplex PCR; in TCRdb, only in-frame clones are kept and a portion is missing. The sample contains about 77,000 clones, roughly 80% of which appear only once. Material for sequencing was PBMCs. These receptors all come from a man aged 35 to 55 in good health and CMV-seronegative.

This clone was seen just once. The gene calls are TRBV5-6 and TRBJ1-2; 10 positions agree with TRBD1. After removal of 4 bases from V and 6 bases from J, the junction contained 9 bases not matched to a gene. The CDR3 consists of 15 residues. CDR1 and CDR2 (germline): SGHDT, YYEEEE. CDR3 DNA sequence: TGTGCCAGCAGCGCGCTACGGGACAGGGGAAATGGCTACACCTTC. This sequence encodes CASSALRDRGNGYTF. Full variable domain (outside the CDR3, taken from reference TRBV5-6 and TRBJ1-2): DAGVTQSPTHLIKTRGQQVTLRCSPKSGHDTVSWYQQALGQGPQFIFQYYEEEERQRGNFPDRFSGHQFPNYSSELNVNALLLGDSALYLCASSALRDRGNGYTFGSGTRLTVV.

The CDR3 region is CASSPRTGYQPQHF. CDR3 coding DNA: TGTGCCAGCAGCCCCAGGACAGGTTATCAGCCCCAGCATTTT. The chain recombines TRBV7-8 with TRBJ1-5; 7 bases align to TRBD1. The CDR3 consists of 14 residues. V shed 5 bases and J 5 bases; nucleotides not matched to a gene: 6. Germline loops: CDR1 SGHVS, CDR2 FQNEAQ.

The rearrangement links TRBV7-3 to TRBJ2-1; 9 bases match TRBD1. From germline, CDR1 is SGHTA and CDR2 FQGTGA. There are 19 residues in the CDR3. V shed 3 bases and J 1 base; nucleotides not matched to a gene: 13. The CDR3 DNA sequence: TGTGCCAGCAGCTTGACCGGGACAGGGCTTCCAATTTCCTACAATGAGCAGTTCTTC. It yields the protein CASSLTGTGLPISYNEQFF. Supplemented by reference TRBV7-3 and TRBJ2-1, the full variable domain reads GAGVSQTPSNKVTEKGKYVELRCDPISGHTALYWYRQSLGQGPEFLIYFQGTGAADDSGLPNDRFFAVRPEGSVSTLKIQRTERGDSAVYLCASSLTGTGLPISYNEQFFGPGTRLTVL.

The chain employs TRBV27 and TRBJ2-7, with 7 bases aligning to TRBD2. CDR1 and CDR2 (germline): MNHEY, SMNVEV (reference sequence). The CDR3 loop spans 14 amino acids. Trimming took 8 bases from V and 2 from J; bases not matched to a gene: 9. DNA of the CDR3: TGTGCCAGCGTGAGCCTAGCGGTCCCCTACGAGCAGTACTTC. As protein: CASVSLAVPYEQYF.

V usage is TRBV6-5 and J usage is TRBJ2-7; TRBD1 matches at 8 bases. This CDR3 is built from 14 residues. The V gene's germline CDR1 is MNHEY and CDR2 SVGAGI. J gave up 8 bases and V 2 bases, and 8 bases lay outside the gene matches. The CDR3 bases are TGTGCCAGCAGTTACGACCGGGACAGGTTCCAGCAGTACGTC. Translation gives CASSYDRDRFQQYV.

The V and J genes are TRBV5-6 and TRBJ2-5, with D possibly matching TRBD2 (6 bases). The germline CDR1 and CDR2 sequences are SGHDT and YYEEEE. The CDR3 length is 16 residues. V lost 3 bases and J lost 1, with 16 bases in between. The CDR3 DNA follows: TGTGCCAGCAGCTCCTGGAAGGAGGGGCCCCAAGAGACCCAGTACTTC. Translating gives CASSSWKEGPQETQYF.

The chain uses TRBV18 and TRBJ1-3, with 9 bases lining up with TRBD1. CDR3 length equals 15 residues. V trimming: 6 bases; J trimming: 3 bases; junction bases outside the gene matches: 6. CDR1 and CDR2 (germline): KGHSH, LQKENI. The CDR3 DNA follows: TGTGCCAGCTCCCCAGGGACAGGGAGTGGAAACACCATATATTTT. This codes for CASSPGTGSGNTIYF.

This clone has a handful of counts. CDR3 sequence reads: CASSLAKDRDGFDTGELFF. CDR3 in DNA: TGCGCCAGCAGCTTGGCAAAGGACAGAGACGGATTTGACACCGGGGAGCTGTTTTTT. The chain links TRBV5-1 to TRBJ2-2; weak D call: TRBD1 (6 bases). The CDR3 consists of 19 residues. The germline V gene has CDR1 SGHRS and CDR2 YFSETQ. V lost 0 bases to trimming and J lost 3 bases, with 21 bases between them. Full variable domain (missing parts from reference TRBV5-1 and TRBJ2-2): KAGVTQTPRYLIKTRGQQVTLSCSPISGHRSVSWYQQTPGQGLQFLFEYFSETQRNKGNFPGRFSGRQFSNSRSEMNVSTLELGDSALYLCASSLAKDRDGFDTGELFFGEGSRLTVL.

This sequence joins TRBV7-9 and TRBJ2-7; TRBD2 agrees at 8 bases. The CDR3 has 14 residues. Germline V gene data show CDR1 as SEHNR and CDR2 as FQNEAQ (reference sequence). The trim removed 11 bases at V and 2 bases at J, leaving 11 bases unmatched. Here the CDR3 DNA reads TGTGCCTATCTCGGGGGGGTTAATCCCTACGAGCAGTACTTC. Protein: CAYLGGVNPYEQYF.

The V gene is TRBV5-1, the J gene TRBJ2-7; 13 nucleotides align to TRBD2. The germline CDR1 and CDR2 sequences are SGHRS and YFSETQ. The CDR3 totals 15 residues. V shed 4 bases and J 2 bases; nucleotides not matched to a gene: 3. This CDR3 is CASSVGTSGTYEQYF. The CDR3 DNA follows: TGCGCCAGCAGCGTCGGGACTAGCGGGACCTACGAGCAGTACTTC.

The J gene is TRBJ2-7, the V gene TRBV7-9; 10 bases line up with TRBD2. CDR3 length equals 17 residues. CDR1 is SEHNR and CDR2 is FQNEAQ in the germline V gene (reference sequence). The trim removed 3 bases at V and 4 bases at J, leaving 12 bases unmatched. The CDR3 spells CASSFPTAAGGPYEQYF. The CDR3, as DNA: TGTGCCAGCAGCTTCCCGACTGCAGCGGGAGGGCCTTACGAGCAGTACTTC.

This clone was seen only once. The rearrangement uses TRBV4-3 and TRBJ2-1; maybe TRBD2 (5 bases). CDR1 LGHNA and CDR2 YSLEER come from the germline V gene. CDR3 size: 15 residues. Trimming took off 1 base at V and 4 bases at J, with 11 bases between the two ends. The DNA for the CDR3 is TGCGCCAGCAGCCAAGCGGACTCTCTTTACAATGAGCAGTTCTTC. Translated: CASSQADSLYNEQFF.

CDR3 loop: CSVETSGRNEQFF. The CDR3 DNA sequence: TGCAGCGTGGAGACTAGCGGACGAAATGAGCAGTTCTTC. The chain employs TRBV29-1 and TRBJ2-1, with 9 bases identical to TRBD2. The CDR3 has 13 residues. Germline trimming cut 6 bases from V and 7 bases from J; bases unmatched to any gene: 7. Germline CDR1 SQVTM, CDR2 ANQGSEA.

This sequence joins TRBV7-2 and TRBJ1-1, with a possible D match to TRBD1 (5 bases). The CDR3 contains 13 residues. Germline CDR1 reads SGHTA; CDR2 reads FQGNSA. The V end lost 4 bases, the J end lost 8 bases, and 14 bases lay between the germline ends. This chain's CDR3 is CASSSQPGYEAFF. The DNA for the CDR3 is TGTGCCAGCAGCTCCCAACCAGGGTACGAAGCTTTCTTT.

This sequence joins TRBV7-2 and TRBJ2-7, with a weak D call TRBD2 (6 bases). The germline gives CDR1 SGHTA, CDR2 FQGNSA. Deletions cut 1 base from V and 6 bases from J, with 19 bases between. This CDR3 is 16 amino acids long. CDR3 nucleotides: TGTGCCAGCAGCTTAGGAGTACTAGCTTCGGGTCGCGAGCAGTACTTC. Translating gives CASSLGVLASGREQYF.

V and J are TRBV29-1 and TRBJ2-2; 12 positions agree with TRBD2. The CDR3 sequence is 15 residues long. Germline CDR1 reads SQVTM; CDR2 reads ANQGSEA. Losses at the gene ends were 6 bases for V and 4 bases for J; bases not matched to a gene: 6. The CDR3 coding sequence is TGCAGCGTAGCGACTAGCGGGAGCGTCACCGGGGAGCTGTTTTTT. Its protein is CSVATSGSVTGELFF.

In nucleotides, the CDR3 is TGTGCCAGCAGCTCGGGACTAGCGCCTAGCACAGATACGCAGTATTTT. This codes for CASSSGLAPSTDTQYF. The V gene is TRBV5-6, the J gene TRBJ2-3, with 10 bases matching TRBD2. This CDR3 is built from 16 residues. Germline values: CDR1 SGHDT, CDR2 YYEEEE. V dropped 3 bases and J dropped 0; count of bases not matched to a gene: 4.

DNA of the CDR3: TGTGCCACCACCCGGGGGGCTGGTTACGAGCAGTACTTC. The encoded protein is CATTRGAGYEQYF. The chain has TRBV15 and TRBJ2-7; D is perhaps TRBD2 (7 bases). The CDR3 loop spans 13 amino acids. V was pared by 7 bases and J by 4 bases, with 14 bases between. Per the germline V gene, CDR1 is LNHNV and CDR2 is YYDKDF (reference sequence). The whole variable domain, remainder taken from reference TRBV15 and TRBJ2-7, is DAMVIQNPRYQVTQFGKPVTLSCSQTLNHNVMYWYQQKSSQAPKLLFHYYDKDFNNEADTPDNFQSRRPNTSFCFLDIRSPGLGDTAMYLCATTRGAGYEQYFGPGTRLTVT.

The V gene is TRBV28, the J gene TRBJ1-2; TRBD1 agrees at 7 bases. The J segment lost 4 bases and the V segment lost 5 bases, leaving 4 bases of the junction unmatched. Germline CDR1 is MDHEN and CDR2 is SYDVKM. The CDR3 loop spans 13 amino acids. DNA of the CDR3: TGTGCCAGCAGTACTCAGGGGGGCTATGGCTACACCTTC. It is translated as CASSTQGGYGYTF.

The chain carries TRBV5-6 and TRBJ2-5, with 8 bases lining up with TRBD2. Germline CDR1 and CDR2: SGHDT and YYEEEE. Trimming at V came to 0 bases and at J to 0 bases, leaving 4 bases not matched to a gene. CDR3 length: 16 residues. The CDR3 coding sequence is TGTGCCAGCAGCTTGGCCGGGAGGGGGTACCAAGAGACCCAGTACTTC. It encodes CASSLAGRGYQETQYF.

The chain combines TRBV2 with TRBJ2-7; D may be TRBD2 (5 bases). Germline CDR1 SNHLY, CDR2 FYNNEI. This CDR3 has 14 residues. V lost 4 bases to trimming and J lost 4 bases, with 14 bases between them. The chain's CDR3 is CASSARDISYEQYF. CDR3 sequence (DNA): TGTGCCAGCAGTGCACGGGATATCTCATACGAGCAGTACTTC.